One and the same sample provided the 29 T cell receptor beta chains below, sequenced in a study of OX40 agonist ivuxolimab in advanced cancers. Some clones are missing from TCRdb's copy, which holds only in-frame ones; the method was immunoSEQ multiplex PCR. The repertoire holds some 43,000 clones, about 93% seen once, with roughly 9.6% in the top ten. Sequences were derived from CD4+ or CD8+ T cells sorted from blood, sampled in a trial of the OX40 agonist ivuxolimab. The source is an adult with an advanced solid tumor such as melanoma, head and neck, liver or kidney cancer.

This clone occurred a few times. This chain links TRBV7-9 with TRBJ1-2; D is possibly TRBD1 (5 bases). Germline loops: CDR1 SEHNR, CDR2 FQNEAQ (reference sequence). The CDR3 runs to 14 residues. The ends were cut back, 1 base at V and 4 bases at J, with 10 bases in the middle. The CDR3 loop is CASSLGGASYGYTF. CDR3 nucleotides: TGTGCCAGCAGCTTAGGAGGGGCGAGCTATGGCTACACCTTC.

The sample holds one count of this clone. The CDR3, as DNA: TGTGCCAGCAGTGAAGGAAACCTTGACAGGGGCTCATCCTACGAGCAGTACTTC. Translating gives CASSEGNLDRGSSYEQYF. The gene calls are TRBV6-1 and TRBJ2-7, with 8 bases matching TRBD1. The CDR3 has 18 residues. V shed 1 base, J shed 1 base, and the junction held 12 bases outside the gene matches. Germline V gene sequence: CDR1 MNHNS, CDR2 SASEGT.

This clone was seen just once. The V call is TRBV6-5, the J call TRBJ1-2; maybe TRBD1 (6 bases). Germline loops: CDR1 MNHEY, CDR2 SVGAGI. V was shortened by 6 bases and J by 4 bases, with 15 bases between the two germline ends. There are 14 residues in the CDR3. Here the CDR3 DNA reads TGTGCCAGCAGCAATGGGACAAAAATCTATGGCTACACCTTC. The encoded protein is CASSNGTKIYGYTF.

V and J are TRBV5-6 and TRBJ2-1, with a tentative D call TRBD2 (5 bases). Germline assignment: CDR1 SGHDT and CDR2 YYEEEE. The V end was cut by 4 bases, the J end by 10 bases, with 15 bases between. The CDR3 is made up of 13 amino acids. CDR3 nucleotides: TGTGCCAGCAGCCCCGGACCAGCGGCCGAGCAGTTCTTC. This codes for CASSPGPAAEQFF.

Written as DNA, the CDR3 is TGTGCCAGCAGTTATGGATCTCAAGAGACCCAGTACTTC. It yields the protein CASSYGSQETQYF. This chain uses TRBV6-5 with TRBJ2-5, with D unclear. V lost 3 bases to trimming and J lost 2 bases, with 7 bases between them. Germline lookup yields CDR1 MNHEY and CDR2 SVGAGI. The CDR3 contains 13 residues.

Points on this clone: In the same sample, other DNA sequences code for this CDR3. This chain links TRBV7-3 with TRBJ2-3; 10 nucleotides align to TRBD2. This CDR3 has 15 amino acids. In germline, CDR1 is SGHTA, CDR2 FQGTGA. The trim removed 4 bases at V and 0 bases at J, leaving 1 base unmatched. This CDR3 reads CASSSSGGSTDTQYF. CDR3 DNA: TGTGCCAGCAGCTCTAGCGGGGGAAGCACAGATACGCAGTATTTT.

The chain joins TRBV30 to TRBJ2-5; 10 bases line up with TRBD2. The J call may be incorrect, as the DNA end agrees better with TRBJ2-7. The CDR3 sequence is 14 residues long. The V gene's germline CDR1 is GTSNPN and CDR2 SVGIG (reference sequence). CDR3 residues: CAWSELAGASEQYF. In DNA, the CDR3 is TGTGCCTGGAGTGAGCTAGCGGGAGCCTCCGAGCAGTACTTC.

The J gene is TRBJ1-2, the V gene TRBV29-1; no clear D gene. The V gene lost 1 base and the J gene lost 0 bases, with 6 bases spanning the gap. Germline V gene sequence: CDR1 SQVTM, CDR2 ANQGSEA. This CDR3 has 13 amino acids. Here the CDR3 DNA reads TGCAGCGTTGAAGGTACATCTAACTATGGCTACACCTTC. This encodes CSVEGTSNYGYTF.

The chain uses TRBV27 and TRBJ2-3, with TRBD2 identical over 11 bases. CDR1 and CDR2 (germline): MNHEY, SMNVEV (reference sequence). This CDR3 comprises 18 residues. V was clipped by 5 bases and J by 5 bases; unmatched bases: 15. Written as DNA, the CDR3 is TGTGCCAGCAGTCTCCCCCCCTTACTAGCGGGAGCCATAGATACGCAGTATTTT. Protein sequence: CASSLPPLLAGAIDTQYF.

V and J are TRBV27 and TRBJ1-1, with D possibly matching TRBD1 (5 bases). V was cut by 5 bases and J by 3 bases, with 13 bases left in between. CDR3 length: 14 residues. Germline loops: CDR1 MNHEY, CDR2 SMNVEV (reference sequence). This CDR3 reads CASSRGTGYTEAFF. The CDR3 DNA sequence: TGTGCCAGCAGTCGGGGGACGGGGTACACTGAAGCTTTCTTT.

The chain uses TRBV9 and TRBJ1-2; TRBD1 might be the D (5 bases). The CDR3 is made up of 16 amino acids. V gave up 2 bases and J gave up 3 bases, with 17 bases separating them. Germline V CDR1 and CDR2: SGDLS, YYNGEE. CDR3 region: CASSVPSGTADYGYTF. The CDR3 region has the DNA TGTGCCAGCAGCGTCCCCTCCGGGACGGCGGACTATGGCTACACCTTC. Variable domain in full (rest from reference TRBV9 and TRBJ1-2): DSGVTQTPKHLITATGQRVTLRCSPRSGDLSVYWYQQSLDQGLQFLIQYYNGEERAKGNILERFSAQQFPDLHSELNLSSLELGDSALYFCASSVPSGTADYGYTFGSGTRLTVV.

The CDR3 region has the DNA TGTGCCAGCAGTTTATGGCAGGGAGCAGATACGCAGTATTTT. Residues: CASSLWQGADTQYF. The chain couples TRBV27 to TRBJ2-3; D might be TRBD1 or TRBD2, each matching 5 bases. CDR3 size: 14 residues. V lost 1 base to trimming and J lost 4 bases, with 9 bases between them. Germline CDR1 is MNHEY and CDR2 is SMNVEV (reference sequence).

The CDR3, as DNA: TGTGCCAGCCTCGGAGACACTGAAGCTTTCTTT. This codes for CASLGDTEAFF. The V call is TRBV27, the J call TRBJ1-1, with D uncertain. Germline V gene data show CDR1 as MNHEY and CDR2 as SMNVEV (reference sequence). The V and J ends lost 8 bases and 3 bases respectively, with 7 bases between them. The CDR3 sequence is 11 residues long.

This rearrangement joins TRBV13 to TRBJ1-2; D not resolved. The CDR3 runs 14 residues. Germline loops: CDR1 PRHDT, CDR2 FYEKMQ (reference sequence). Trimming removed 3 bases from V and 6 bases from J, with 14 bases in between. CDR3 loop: CASSFLGREHGYTF. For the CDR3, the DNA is TGTGCCAGCAGCTTTCTGGGGAGGGAGCATGGCTACACCTTC.

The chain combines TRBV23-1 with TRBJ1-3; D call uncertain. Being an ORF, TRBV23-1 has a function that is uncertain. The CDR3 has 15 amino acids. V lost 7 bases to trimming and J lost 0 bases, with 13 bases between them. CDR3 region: CASTYPFYSGNTIYF. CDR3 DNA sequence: TGCGCCAGCACCTACCCCTTTTACTCTGGAAACACCATATATTTT.

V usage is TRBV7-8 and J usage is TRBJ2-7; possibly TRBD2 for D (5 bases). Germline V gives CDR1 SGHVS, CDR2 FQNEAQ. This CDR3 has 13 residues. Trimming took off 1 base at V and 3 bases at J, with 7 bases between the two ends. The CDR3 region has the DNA TGTGCCAGCAGCTTAGAACTAGGCTACGAGCAGTACTTC. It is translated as CASSLELGYEQYF.

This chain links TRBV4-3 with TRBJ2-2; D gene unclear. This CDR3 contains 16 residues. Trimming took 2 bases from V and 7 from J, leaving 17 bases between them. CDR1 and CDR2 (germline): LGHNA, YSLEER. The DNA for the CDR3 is TGCGCCAGCAGCCAATCCTCGAACCTCGACCGCGGGGAGCTGTTTTTT. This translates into CASSQSSNLDRGELFF.

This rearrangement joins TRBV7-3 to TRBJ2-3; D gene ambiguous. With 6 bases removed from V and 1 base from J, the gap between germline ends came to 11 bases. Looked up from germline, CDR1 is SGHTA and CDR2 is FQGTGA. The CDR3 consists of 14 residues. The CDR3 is CASSPFAGTDTQYF. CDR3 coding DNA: TGTGCCAGCAGTCCGTTTGCGGGCACAGATACGCAGTATTTT.

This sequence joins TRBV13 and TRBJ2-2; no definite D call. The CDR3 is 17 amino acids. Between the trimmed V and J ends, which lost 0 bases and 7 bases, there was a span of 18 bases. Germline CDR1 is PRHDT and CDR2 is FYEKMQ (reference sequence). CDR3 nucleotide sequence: TGTGCCAGCAGCTTAGGATCAGGAGTAGGGTCCCGCGGGGAGCTGTTTTTT. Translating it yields CASSLGSGVGSRGELFF.

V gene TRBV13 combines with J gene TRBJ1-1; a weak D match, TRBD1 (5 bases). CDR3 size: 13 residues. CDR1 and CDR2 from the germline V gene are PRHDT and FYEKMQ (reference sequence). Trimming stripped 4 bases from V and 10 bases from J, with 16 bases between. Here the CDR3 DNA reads TGTGCCAGCAGCTCCCAGGGTGATCGGGCAGCTTTCTTT. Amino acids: CASSSQGDRAAFF.

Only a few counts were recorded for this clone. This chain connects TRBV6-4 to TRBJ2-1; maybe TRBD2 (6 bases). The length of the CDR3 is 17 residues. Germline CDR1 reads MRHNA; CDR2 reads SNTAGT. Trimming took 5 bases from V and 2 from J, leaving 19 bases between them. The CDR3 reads CASSLRAAGSAYNEQFF. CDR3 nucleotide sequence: TGTGCCAGCAGTCTAAGGGCAGCCGGGAGTGCCTACAATGAGCAGTTCTTC.

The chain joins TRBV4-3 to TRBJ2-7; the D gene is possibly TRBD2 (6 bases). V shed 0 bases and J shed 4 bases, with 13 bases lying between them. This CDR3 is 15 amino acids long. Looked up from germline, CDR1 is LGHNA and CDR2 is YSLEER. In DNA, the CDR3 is TGCGCCAGCAGCCAAGATCTAGGAGGGGAGTACGAGCAGTACTTC. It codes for CASSQDLGGEYEQYF.

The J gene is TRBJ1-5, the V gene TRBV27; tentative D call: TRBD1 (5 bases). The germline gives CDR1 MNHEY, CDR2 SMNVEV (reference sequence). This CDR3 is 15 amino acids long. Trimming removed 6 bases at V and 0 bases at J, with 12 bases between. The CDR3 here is CASSMRGYSNQPQHF. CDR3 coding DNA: TGTGCCAGCAGCATGAGGGGCTATAGCAATCAGCCCCAGCATTTT.

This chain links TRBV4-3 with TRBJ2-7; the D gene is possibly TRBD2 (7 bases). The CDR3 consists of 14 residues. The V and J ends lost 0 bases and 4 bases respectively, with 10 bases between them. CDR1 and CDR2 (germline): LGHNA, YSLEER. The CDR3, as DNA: TGCGCCAGCAGCCAAGAGGGGGGGCTTTACGAGCAGTACTTC. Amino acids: CASSQEGGLYEQYF.

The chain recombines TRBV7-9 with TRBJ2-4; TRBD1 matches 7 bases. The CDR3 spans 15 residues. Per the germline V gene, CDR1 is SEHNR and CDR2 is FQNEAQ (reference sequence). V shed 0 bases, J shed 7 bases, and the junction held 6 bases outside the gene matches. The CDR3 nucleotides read TGTGCCAGCAGCTTAGCACAGGGGTTGGCGAACATTCAGTACTTC. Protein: CASSLAQGLANIQYF. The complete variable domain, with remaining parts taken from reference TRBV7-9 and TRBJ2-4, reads DTGVSQNPRHKITKRGQNVTFRCDPISEHNRLYWYRQTLGQGPEFLTYFQNEAQLEKSRLLSDRFSAERPKGSFSTLEIQRTEQGDSAMYLCASSLAQGLANIQYFGAGTRLSVL.

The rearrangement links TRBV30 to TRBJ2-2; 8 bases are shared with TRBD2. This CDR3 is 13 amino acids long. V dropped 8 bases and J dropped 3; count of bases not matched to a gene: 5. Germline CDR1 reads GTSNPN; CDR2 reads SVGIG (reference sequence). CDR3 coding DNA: TGTGCCGGATTAGCGGGATACACCGGGGAGCTGTTTTTT. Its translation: CAGLAGYTGELFF.

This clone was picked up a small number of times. The DNA of the CDR3 is TGCGCCAGCAGCTTGGTTACGAACACTGAAGCTTTCTTT. Protein product: CASSLVTNTEAFF. J is TRBJ1-1 and V is TRBV5-1; no firm D call. This CDR3 is 13 amino acids long. V lost 0 bases to trimming and J lost 1 base, with 4 bases between them. The germline V gene has CDR1 SGHRS and CDR2 YFSETQ.

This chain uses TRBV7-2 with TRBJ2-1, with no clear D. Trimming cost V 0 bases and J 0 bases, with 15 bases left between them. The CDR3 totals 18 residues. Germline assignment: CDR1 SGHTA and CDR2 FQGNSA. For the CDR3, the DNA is TGTGCCAGCAGCTTAGCGCTTGGGCCATCAAGCTCCTACAATGAGCAGTTCTTC. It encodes CASSLALGPSSSYNEQFF.

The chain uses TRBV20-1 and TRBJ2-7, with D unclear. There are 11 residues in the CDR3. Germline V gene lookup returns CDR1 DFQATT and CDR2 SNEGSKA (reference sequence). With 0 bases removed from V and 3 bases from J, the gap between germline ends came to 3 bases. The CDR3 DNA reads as TGCAGTGCTAGAGAGAGCTACGAGCAGTACTTC. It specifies CSARESYEQYF.